This T cell receptor beta chain was captured by sequencing in a study of T cell clonotyping in hematopoietic cell transplantation. Measured with immunoSEQ multiplex PCR; TCRdb has only the in-frame clones, and not every one. The sample holds approximately 46,000 clones; about nine tenths are singletons and the top ten take 5.5% to 7%. This clone is medium-sized within its sample. Time point defined: recipient sample about 28 days before transplant, after cytoreduction. This material consisted of peripheral blood mononuclear cells, taken before stem cell transplant. The clonotype originates from a man aged 55-75 years with biphenotypic leukemia. Some clones in this sample may be carry-over from other donors' samples.

CDR3 sequence (DNA): TGTGCCAGTACCCCGACAGATCTCTATGGCTACACCTTC. The encoded protein is CASTPTDLYGYTF. The J gene is TRBJ1-2, the V gene TRBV19; a weak D match, TRBD1 (5 bases). The V gene's germline CDR1 is LNHDA and CDR2 SQIVND (reference sequence). The V and J ends lost 7 bases and 4 bases respectively, with 13 bases between them. The CDR3 length is 13 residues.